This TCR beta chain emerged from a study of blood T cell repertoires in COVID-19. Generated by immunoSEQ multiplex PCR, the TCRdb table keeps only in-frame clones and is missing some. The sample lists approximately 290,000 clones, around nine tenths occurring once. CDR3 length equals 13 residues. V lost 2 bases, J lost 8 bases, and 3 bases stayed unmatched. CDR1 MNHEY and CDR2 SVGAGI come from the germline V gene. Seattle patients were enrolled while actively infected and followed longitudinally. Source material: peripheral blood. This clonotype was obtained from a woman aged 30 to 39 with COVID-19, enrolled during active disease. The chain employs TRBV6-5 and TRBJ1-2; 9 bases map to TRBD1. The CDR3 loop reads CASSYRTGVGYTF. Written as DNA, the CDR3 is TGTGCCAGCAGTTACCGGACAGGGGTAGGCTACACCTTC.